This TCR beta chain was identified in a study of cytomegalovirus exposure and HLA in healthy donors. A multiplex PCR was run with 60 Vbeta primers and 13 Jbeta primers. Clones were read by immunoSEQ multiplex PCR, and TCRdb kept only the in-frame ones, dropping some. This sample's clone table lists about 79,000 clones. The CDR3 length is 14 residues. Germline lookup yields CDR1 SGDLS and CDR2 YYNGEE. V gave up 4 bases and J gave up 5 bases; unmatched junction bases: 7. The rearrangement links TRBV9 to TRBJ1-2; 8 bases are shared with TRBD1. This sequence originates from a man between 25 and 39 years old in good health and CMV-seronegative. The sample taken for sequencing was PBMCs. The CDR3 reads CASSRGQGDYGYTF. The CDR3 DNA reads TGTGCCAGCAGCCGCGGACAGGGAGATTATGGCTACACCTTC.